Shown below are 22 T cell receptor beta chains from a single sample sequenced in a study of a mutant IDH1 vaccine in newly diagnosed glioma (dated by TCRdb to 2020 to 2022). No antigen has been assigned to these receptors. The time point label on this specimen signifies: week 11, during vaccination. Every vaccine dose consisted of 300 ug of a 20-mer mutant IDH1 peptide in Montanide, administered subcutaneously together with topical imiquimod. The library was built by means of the immunoSEQ multiplex PCR assay. TCRdb retrieved this table from immuneACCESS and kept in-frame rearrangements only. Not all clones are present; in checked studies, unresolved V genes account for under half, and no reason is known for the remainder. The sample table holds fewer than 70,000 clones, of which 89% were seen once. The ten most abundant clones make up less than 2% of the sample. Specimen: PBMCs, collected from a glioma patient whose treatment included an IDH1 peptide vaccine. The source of these receptors is a man in his forties with glioma.

This clone was picked up one time. The chain is built from TRBV30 and TRBJ1-4, with D unclear. Germline values: CDR1 GTSNPN, CDR2 SVGIG (reference sequence). Trimming removed 2 bases from V and 7 bases from J, with 5 bases in between. The CDR3 runs to 11 residues. The CDR3 DNA follows: TGTGCCTGGAGTTATGGTGAAAAACTGTTTTTT. Amino acid sequence: CAWSYGEKLFF.

The sample holds a few counts of this clone. The chain uses TRBV11-3 and TRBJ2-1; TRBD1 is a possible D gene (6 bases). V was shortened by 6 bases and J by 0 bases, with 15 bases between the two germline ends. The CDR3 spans 16 residues. CDR1 is SGHNT, CDR2 YENEEA, per germline. The chain's CDR3 is CASSPGQISSYNEQFF. CDR3 nucleotides: TGTGCCAGCAGTCCCGGACAGATAAGCTCCTACAATGAGCAGTTCTTC.

The chain has TRBV19 and TRBJ1-2, with 11 bases lining up with TRBD1. Germline V gene lookup returns CDR1 LNHDA and CDR2 SQIVND (reference sequence). V trimming: 5 bases; J trimming: 9 bases; junction bases outside the gene matches: 8. This CDR3 is 14 amino acids long. CDR3 sequence reads: CASSPGTGGGSYTF. The CDR3 DNA is TGTGCCAGTAGTCCCGGGACAGGGGGAGGAAGCTACACCTTC.

This sequence joins TRBV4-1 and TRBJ2-1, with D perhaps being TRBD1 or TRBD2 (5 bases each). This CDR3 region has 16 residues. The germline gives CDR1 MGHRA, CDR2 YSYEKL. The ends were cut back, 1 base at V and 7 bases at J, with 17 bases in the middle. The DNA for the CDR3 is TGCGCCAGCAGCCAAGTTCCGACAGTTGACTATAATGAGCAGTTCTTC. Its protein is CASSQVPTVDYNEQFF.

Points on this clone: Other nucleotide sequences from this sample produce the same CDR3. The chain recombines TRBV2 with TRBJ2-7; the match to TRBD1 covers 7 bases. Germline CDR1 and CDR2: SNHLY and FYNNEI. J gave up 4 bases and V 6 bases, and 9 bases lay outside the gene matches. This CDR3 has 14 residues. CDR3 nucleotides: TGTGCCAGCAGCGATGGGTCAGGGGGTTACGAGCAGTACGTC. It specifies CASSDGSGGYEQYV.

V usage is TRBV5-1 and J usage is TRBJ1-6; 9 positions agree with TRBD1. Trimming removed 4 bases from V and 5 bases from J; junction bases left unmatched: 4. CDR3 length: 15 residues. Germline V gives CDR1 SGHRS, CDR2 YFSETQ. DNA of the CDR3: TGCGCCAGCAGCCTACGGACAGGGGATAATTCACCCCTCCACTTT. Translated: CASSLRTGDNSPLHF.

The rearrangement joins TRBV30 to TRBJ1-1, with a weak D call TRBD1 (6 bases). CDR1 and CDR2 (germline): GTSNPN, SVGIG (reference sequence). The CDR3 covers 13 residues. V lost 5 bases, J lost 7 bases, and 17 bases lay in between. CDR3 DNA: TGTGCCTGGGGTCTTTACAGGGCAGATGAAGCTTTCTTT. Amino acids: CAWGLYRADEAFF.

This clone was seen a single time. This rearrangement joins TRBV18 to TRBJ2-1; D might be TRBD1 (5 bases). V was trimmed by 3 bases and J by 4 bases, leaving 10 bases between them. The CDR3 sequence is 14 residues long. From germline, CDR1 is KGHSH and CDR2 LQKENI. The CDR3 region has the DNA TGTGCCAGCTCACCCCTGACAGATTACAATGAGCAGTTCTTC. This sequence encodes CASSPLTDYNEQFF.

V usage is TRBV28 and J usage is TRBJ2-6; unclear D gene. This CDR3 has 15 residues. With 6 bases removed from V and 2 bases from J, the gap between germline ends came to 11 bases. From germline, CDR1 is MDHEN and CDR2 SYDVKM. CDR3 amino acids: CASRLTSPGANVLTF. The CDR3 bases are TGTGCCAGCAGGTTGACGAGTCCTGGGGCCAACGTCCTGACTTTC.

The V and J genes are TRBV30 and TRBJ1-6, with D uncertain. Looked up from germline, CDR1 is GTSNPN and CDR2 is SVGIG (reference sequence). The CDR3 extends over 13 amino acids. Trimming left V 4 bases short and J 7 bases short, with 11 bases between. The CDR3 protein is CAWNWADNSPLHF. CDR3 sequence (DNA): TGTGCCTGGAATTGGGCAGACAATTCACCCCTCCACTTT.

J is TRBJ2-7 and V is TRBV28; 8 bases are shared with TRBD2. The germline CDR1 and CDR2 sequences are MDHEN and SYDVKM. Trimming at V came to 1 base and at J to 7 bases, leaving 12 bases not matched to a gene. The CDR3 has 16 amino acids. The CDR3 reads CASSLSDPGGVREQYV. The CDR3 nucleotides read TGTGCCAGCAGTTTATCCGATCCCGGGGGGGTGCGGGAGCAGTACGTC.

The chain carries TRBV13 and TRBJ2-7; 8 nucleotides agree with TRBD2. The CDR3 covers 17 residues. Germline-derived CDR1 and CDR2 are PRHDT and FYEKMQ (reference sequence). With V trimmed by 4 bases and J by 4 bases, 15 bases remained unmatched. This chain's CDR3 is CASSSVVWGGRSYEQYF. The CDR3 DNA reads as TGTGCCAGCAGCTCCGTCGTGTGGGGCGGGAGGTCTTACGAGCAGTACTTC. Full variable domain (missing parts from reference TRBV13 and TRBJ2-7): AAGVIQSPRHLIKEKRETATLKCYPIPRHDTVYWYQQGPGQDPQFLISFYEKMQSDKGSIPDRFSAQQFSDYHSELNMSSLELGDSALYFCASSSVVWGGRSYEQYFGPGTRLTVT.

This clone appeared once. The chain has TRBV9 and TRBJ2-3; D is possibly TRBD2 (6 bases). There are 15 residues in the CDR3. V dropped 0 bases and J dropped 8 bases, with 16 bases sitting between them. Looked up from germline, CDR1 is SGDLS and CDR2 is YYNGEE. DNA for the CDR3: TGTGCCAGCAGCGTAGCTGGGGACTTCTCAGCTACGCAGTATTTT. Amino acids: CASSVAGDFSATQYF.

J is TRBJ1-1 and V is TRBV5-1; possibly TRBD1 for D (5 bases). The CDR3 has 14 residues. V was trimmed by 2 bases and J by 3 bases, leaving 11 bases between them. Germline-derived CDR1 and CDR2 are SGHRS and YFSETQ. This CDR3 reads CASSFRGAHTEAFF. CDR3 in DNA: TGCGCCAGCAGCTTTAGAGGGGCCCACACTGAAGCTTTCTTT. Together with reference TRBV5-1 and TRBJ1-1, the CDR3 gives the full variable domain: KAGVTQTPRYLIKTRGQQVTLSCSPISGHRSVSWYQQTPGQGLQFLFEYFSETQRNKGNFPGRFSGRQFSNSRSEMNVSTLELGDSALYLCASSFRGAHTEAFFGQGTRLTVV.

This clone was picked up one time. The chain carries TRBV28 and TRBJ2-2; D perhaps matches TRBD2 (6 bases). This CDR3 contains 15 residues. CDR1 is MDHEN, CDR2 SYDVKM, per germline. V lost 3 bases, J lost 3 bases, and 11 bases lay in between. DNA of the CDR3: TGTGCCAGCAGTTTGGGGAGGCGGGACACCGGGGAGCTGTTTTTT. Residues: CASSLGRRDTGELFF.

The V call is TRBV5-4, the J call TRBJ2-6; 15 positions match TRBD2. Trimming removed 3 bases from V and 0 bases from J; junction bases left unmatched: 7. The germline CDR1 and CDR2 sequences are SGHNT and YYREEE (reference sequence). The CDR3 extends over 20 amino acids. In DNA, the CDR3 is TGTGCCAGCAGCTGGGGACTAGCGGGGGGTCTTAGCTCTGGGGCCAACGTCCTGACTTTC. It translates to CASSWGLAGGLSSGANVLTF.

The V gene is TRBV19, the J gene TRBJ2-4, with TRBD1 as a possible D gene (6 bases). CDR3 size: 14 residues. CDR1 LNHDA and CDR2 SQIVND come from the germline V gene (reference sequence). Deletions cut 1 base from V and 9 bases from J, with 13 bases between. This CDR3 is CASSIGTVVAIQYF. As DNA, the CDR3 is TGTGCCAGTAGTATAGGGACAGTGGTGGCCATTCAGTACTTC. The full variable domain, in which reference TRBV19 and TRBJ2-4 provide the parts outside the CDR3, is DGGITQSPKYLFRKEGQNVTLSCEQNLNHDAMYWYRQDPGQGLRLIYYSQIVNDFQKGDIAEGYSVSREKKESFPLTVTSAQKNPTAFYLCASSIGTVVAIQYFGAGTRLSVL.

The chain joins TRBV7-2 to TRBJ1-5; D is possibly TRBD1 (5 bases). V shed 2 bases and J shed 5 bases, with 10 bases lying between them. The CDR3 spans 14 residues. Germline CDR1 and CDR2: SGHTA and FQGNSA. The CDR3 region is CASSLRGGDQPQHF. The CDR3, as DNA: TGTGCCAGCAGCTTAAGGGGAGGGGATCAGCCCCAGCATTTT.

The genes are TRBV27 and TRBJ2-1, with 13 bases matching TRBD2. J gave up 4 bases and V 7 bases, and 19 bases lay outside the gene matches. In germline, CDR1 is MNHEY, CDR2 SMNVEV (reference sequence). The CDR3 is 20 residues long. Here the CDR3 DNA reads TGTGCCAGCACCCCAAGGGGTGGACTAGCGGGAGTTGGAAAGTACAATGAGCAGTTCTTC. This encodes CASTPRGGLAGVGKYNEQFF.

The gene calls are TRBV5-1 and TRBJ1-2, with 10 bases matching TRBD1. The V segment lost 6 bases and the J segment 8 bases; nucleotides outside the gene matches: 13. This CDR3 has 15 amino acids. Per germline, CDR1 SGHRS and CDR2 YFSETQ. In DNA, the CDR3 is TGCGCCAGCAACCTGGTGGGACAGGGGATTGGGGGCTACACCTTC. Its translation: CASNLVGQGIGGYTF.

The J gene is TRBJ2-7, the V gene TRBV15, with D uncertain. Germline CDR1 LNHNV, CDR2 YYDKDF (reference sequence). Trimming removed 1 base from V and 1 base from J, with 11 bases in between. There are 15 residues in the CDR3. The CDR3 region has the DNA TGTGCCACCAGCAGAGGGTTTAGGGATTCCTACGAGCAGTACTTC. Its protein product is CATSRGFRDSYEQYF.

The chain couples TRBV4-2 to TRBJ2-1; possibly TRBD2 for D (6 bases). V was cut by 0 bases and J by 6 bases, with 15 bases left in between. This CDR3 comprises 16 residues. CDR1 is LGHNA, CDR2 YNFKEQ, per germline. The CDR3 reads CASSQESGWVPNEQFF. The CDR3 DNA reads as TGTGCCAGCAGCCAAGAGAGCGGGTGGGTCCCCAATGAGCAGTTCTTC.